The 4 T cell receptor beta chains below all came from one sample that was sequenced in a study. MiXCR was run by TCRdb on the 5' RACE reads, yielding one entry per CDR3 protein. In the table there are nearly 55,000 distinct CDR3 sequences, roughly a quarter of which are singletons. Sequencing was carried out using tumor-infiltrating naive CD4+ T cells sorted from the breast tumor. The subset denotes: naive CD4+ T cells, CD4+CD45RA+CD25-. The source is a female donor with breast cancer.

The gene calls are TRBV4-3 and TRBJ1-2; TRBD1 might be the D (5 bases). The CDR3 has 15 amino acids. Looked up from germline, CDR1 is LGHNA and CDR2 is YSLEER. V was shortened by 0 bases and J by 6 bases, with 14 bases between the two germline ends. The CDR3 nucleotides read TGCGCCAGCAGCCAAGATGGGGGAGGATCAAATGGCTACACCTTC. Its translation: CASSQDGGGSNGYTF.

This clonotype was detected only a few times. The gene calls are TRBV9 and TRBJ1-5, with 7 bases matching TRBD1. J gave up 0 bases and V 3 bases, and 3 bases lay outside the gene matches. The CDR3 runs to 15 residues. The germline gives CDR1 SGDLS, CDR2 YYNGEE. CDR3 nucleotides: TGTGCCAGCAGCGCAGGGGGGTATAGCAATCAGCCCCAGCATTTT. Translating it yields CASSAGGYSNQPQHF.

The rearrangement uses TRBV7-2 and TRBJ2-2; D may be TRBD2 (5 bases). V dropped 5 bases and J dropped 6 bases, with 13 bases sitting between them. The CDR3 has 14 amino acids. Looked up from germline, CDR1 is SGHTA and CDR2 is FQGNSA. The CDR3 here is CASSLIGVPGELFF. Here the CDR3 DNA reads TGTGCCAGCAGCCTGATCGGGGTACCCGGGGAGCTGTTTTTT.

The chain employs TRBV6-1 and TRBJ2-3; D might be TRBD2 (6 bases). The CDR3 covers 15 residues. The germline V and J ends were trimmed by 7 bases and 2 bases, with 16 bases remaining between them. Per the germline V gene, CDR1 is MNHNS and CDR2 is SASEGT. The CDR3 DNA is TGTGCCAGCATCAAGACTAGTGGACCCACAGATACGCAGTATTTT. This codes for CASIKTSGPTDTQYF.